What follows is one T cell receptor (beta chain) and its context. This sample stems from a study of T cell changes during pregnancy in multiple sclerosis. The CDR3 has 15 residues. V lost 4 bases to trimming and J lost 0 bases; unmatched junction nucleotides: 1. The V gene's germline CDR1 is SGDLS and CDR2 YYNGEE. Some clones are missing from TCRdb's copy, which holds only in-frame ones; the method was immunoSEQ multiplex PCR. This sample has about 67,000 clones, with approximately 90% found just once. V is TRBV9 and J is TRBJ2-1; the match to TRBD2 covers 10 bases. The starting material was peripheral blood, obtained in the first trimester of pregnancy. This clonotype was obtained from a female donor in good health, enrolled as a control in a pregnancy study. CDR3 protein: CASSTSGVSYNEQFF. The CDR3 nucleotides read TGTGCCAGCAGCACTAGCGGGGTCTCCTACAATGAGCAGTTCTTC.